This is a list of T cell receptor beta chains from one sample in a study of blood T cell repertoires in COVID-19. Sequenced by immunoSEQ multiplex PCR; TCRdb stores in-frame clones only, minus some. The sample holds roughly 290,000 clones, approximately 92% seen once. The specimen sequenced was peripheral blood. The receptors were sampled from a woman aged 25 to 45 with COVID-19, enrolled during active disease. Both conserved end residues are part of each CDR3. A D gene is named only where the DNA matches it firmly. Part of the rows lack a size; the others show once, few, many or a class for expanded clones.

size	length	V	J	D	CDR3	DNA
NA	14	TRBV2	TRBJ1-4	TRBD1	CASSETGVGEKLFF	TGTGCCAGCAGTGAAACAGGGGTAGGGGAAAAACTGTTTTTT
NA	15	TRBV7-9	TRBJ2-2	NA	CASRPTGRSTGELFF	TGTGCCAGCAGACCTACAGGGCGGAGCACCGGGGAGCTGTTTTTT
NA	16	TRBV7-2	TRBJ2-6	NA	CASSLAQGRWANVLTF	TGTGCCAGCAGCTTAGCGCAGGGGCGGTGGGCCAACGTCCTGACTTTC
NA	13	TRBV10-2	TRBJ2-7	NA	CASRLAPKDEQYF	TGCGCCAGCAGACTAGCCCCCAAGGACGAGCAGTACTTC
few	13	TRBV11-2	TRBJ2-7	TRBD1	CASRLTGTYEQYF	TGTGCCAGCAGATTGACAGGGACCTACGAGCAGTACTTC
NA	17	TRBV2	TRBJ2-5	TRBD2	CASSSGLAGASQETQYF	TGTGCCAGCAGTTCCGGACTAGCGGGAGCCTCCCAAGAGACCCAGTACTTC
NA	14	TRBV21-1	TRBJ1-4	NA	CASSKTTTNEKLFF	TGTGCCAGCAGCAAGACAACAACTAATGAAAAACTGTTTTTT
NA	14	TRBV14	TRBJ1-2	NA	CASSQDWAGAGYTF	TGTGCCAGCAGCCAAGATTGGGCTGGGGCTGGCTACACCTTC
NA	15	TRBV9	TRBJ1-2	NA	CASSVEAGAGYGYTF	TGTGCCAGCAGCGTAGAGGCGGGTGCGGGCTATGGCTACACCTTC
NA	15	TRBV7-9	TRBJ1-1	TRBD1	CASSPRAQGEGEAFF	TGTGCCAGCAGCCCACGCGCACAGGGGGAGGGTGAAGCTTTCTTT
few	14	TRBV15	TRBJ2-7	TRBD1	CATSRGQGSYEQYF	TGTGCCACCAGCAGAGGACAGGGGTCCTACGAGCAGTACTTC
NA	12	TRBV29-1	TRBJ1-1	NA	CSFGQGNTEAFF	TGCAGTTTTGGGCAGGGGAACACTGAAGCTTTCTTT
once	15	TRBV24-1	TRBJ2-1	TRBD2	CATSVWTSGNNEQFF	TGTGCCACCAGTGTCTGGACTAGCGGGAACAATGAGCAGTTCTTC
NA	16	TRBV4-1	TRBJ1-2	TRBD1	CASSPTGQGAGYGYTF	TGCGCCAGCAGCCCCACCGGGCAGGGGGCGGGATATGGCTACACCTTC
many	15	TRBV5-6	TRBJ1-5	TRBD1	CASSISGTGNQPQHF	TGTGCCAGCAGCATTTCCGGGACAGGGAATCAGCCCCAGCATTTT
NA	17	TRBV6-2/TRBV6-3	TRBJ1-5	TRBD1	CASSFGAGGAYNQPQHF	TGTGCCAGCAGTTTCGGTGCAGGGGGCGCATACAATCAGCCCCAGCATTTT
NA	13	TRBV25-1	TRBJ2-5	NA	CASSGAAQETQYF	TGTGCCAGCAGTGGGGCAGCCCAAGAGACCCAGTACTTC
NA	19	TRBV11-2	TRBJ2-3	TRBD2	CASSFSPPGTSGLTDTQYF	TGTGCCAGCAGCTTTTCGCCCCCCGGGACTAGCGGACTCACAGATACGCAGTATTTT
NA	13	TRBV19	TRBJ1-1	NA	CASSRGGNTEAFF	TGTGCCAGTAGTAGGGGGGGGAACACTGAAGCTTTCTTT
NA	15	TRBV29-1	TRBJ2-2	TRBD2	CSVAQAGGWTGELFF	TGCAGCGTTGCACAAGCGGGAGGATGGACCGGGGAGCTGTTTTTT
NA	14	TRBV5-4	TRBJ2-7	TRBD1	CASSLGDRVSEQYF	TGTGCCAGCAGCTTGGGGGACAGGGTCTCCGAGCAGTACTTC
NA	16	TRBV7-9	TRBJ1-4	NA	CASSTSARGGNEKLFF	TGTGCCAGCAGCACATCCGCCAGGGGCGGTAATGAAAAACTGTTTTTT
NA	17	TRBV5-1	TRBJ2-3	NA	CASSLPRPGTFTDTQYF	TGCGCCAGCAGCCTGCCCCGGCCCGGGACATTTACAGATACGCAGTATTTT
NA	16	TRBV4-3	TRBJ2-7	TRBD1	CASSQEGGGTGHEQYF	TGCGCCAGCAGCCAAGAAGGGGGCGGAACTGGTCACGAGCAGTACTTC
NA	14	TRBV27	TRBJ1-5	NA	CASNPRGSNQPQHF	TGTGCCAGCAACCCAAGGGGTAGCAATCAGCCCCAGCATTTT
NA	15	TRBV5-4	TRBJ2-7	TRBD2	CASSPRSSGTYEQYF	TGTGCCAGCAGCCCGCGGTCTAGCGGGACCTACGAGCAGTACTTC
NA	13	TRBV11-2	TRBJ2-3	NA	CASSLQLMDTQYF	TGTGCCAGCAGCTTACAACTTATGGATACGCAGTATTTT
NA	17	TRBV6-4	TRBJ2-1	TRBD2	CASSDELQAGSYNEQFF	TGTGCCAGCAGTGACGAATTACAAGCGGGATCCTACAATGAGCAGTTCTTC
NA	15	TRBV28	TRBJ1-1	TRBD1	CASSPSTGANTEAFF	TGTGCCAGCAGTCCCTCGACAGGGGCGAACACTGAAGCTTTCTTT
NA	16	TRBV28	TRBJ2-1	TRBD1	CASSRTDRGKYNEQFF	TGTGCCAGCAGTCGGACAGACAGGGGGAAATACAATGAGCAGTTCTTC
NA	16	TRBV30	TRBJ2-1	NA	CAWSSPEGRSYNEQFF	TGTGCCTGGAGTTCCCCCGAGGGAAGGTCCTACAATGAGCAGTTCTTC
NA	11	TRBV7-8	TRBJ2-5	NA	CASSFGETQYF	TGTGCCAGCAGCTTCGGAGAGACCCAGTACTTC
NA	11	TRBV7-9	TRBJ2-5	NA	CASSSLETQYF	TGTGCCAGCAGTTCGTTAGAGACCCAGTACTTC
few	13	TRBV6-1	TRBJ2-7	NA	CASSEGHVRGQYF	TGTGCCAGCAGTGAGGGCCATGTACGTGGGCAGTACTTC
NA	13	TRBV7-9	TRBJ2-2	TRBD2	CAMGGSNTGELFF	TGTGCCATGGGGGGGTCGAACACCGGGGAGCTGTTTTTT
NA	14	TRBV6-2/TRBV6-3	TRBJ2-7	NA	CASSYSPGVYEQYF	TGTGCCAGCAGTTACTCCCCAGGGGTATACGAGCAGTACTTC